This T cell receptor beta chain was captured in a study of PD-L1 blockade in urothelial cancer. Overall study: Intravenous atezolizumab, 1,200 mg every 3 weeks, was begun by patients in the mid-2010s. Once treatment had started, blood was analyzed at 3 weeks (second dose) and again at 6 weeks. Blood samples contained a median around 140,000 T cells.

V lost 4 bases and J 9 bases, leaving 10 bases between the germline ends. Germline V gene lookup returns CDR1 SGHTA and CDR2 FQGTGA. The CDR3 loop spans 12 amino acids. The method was immunoSEQ multiplex PCR; TCRdb's version includes in-frame clones alone and lacks a portion of them. The sample has about 81,000 clones; 90% to 95% are singletons. Specimen: PBMCs, collected around atezolizumab (anti-PD-L1) treatment. This clonotype was obtained from a man aged 60-69 years with urothelial cancer. The chain has TRBV7-3 and TRBJ2-1, with D hard to call. The CDR3 reads CASSSDTGEQFF. The CDR3 nucleotides are TGTGCCAGCAGCTCAGATACGGGTGAGCAGTTCTTC.